The present T cell receptor (beta chain) was sequenced within a study of spatial heterogeneity in lung cancer. Study-wide context: Raw-read counts averaged over ten per unique TCR and UMI combination.

J was trimmed by 0 bases and V by 5 bases; bases with no gene match: 3. The CDR3 has 15 amino acids. CDR1 is MNHEY and CDR2 is SMNVEV in the germline V gene (reference sequence). A unique molecular identifier was carried by every single TCR cDNA molecule. Each CDR3 protein gets one entry after TCRdb re-called the 5' RACE reads with MiXCR. The data contain about 42,000 distinct CDR3 sequences, 6.8% of them singletons. Described time point: sample taken at primary tumor resection. The donors, around 72 patients with untreated early-stage non-small cell lung cancer, provided the samples. Unsorted tumor, nontumor lung tissue or cryopreserved PBMC supplied the whole RNA.

The V call is TRBV27, the J call TRBJ2-1; 8 positions agree with TRBD2. The receptor was derived from a female donor with early-stage non-small cell lung cancer. The source was PBMCs, collected at surgery. The CDR3 nucleotides read TGTGCCAGCAGTCGGGGGGGGCGCTCCTACAATGAGCAGTTCTTC. Amino acid sequence: CASSRGGRSYNEQFF.